This passage covers 27 T cell receptor beta chains from one sample sequenced in a study of OX40 agonist ivuxolimab in advanced cancers. The assay was immunoSEQ multiplex PCR, and TCRdb's table has in-frame clones only and misses some. In the table there are about 20,000 clones, around 85% of which are singletons. The input for sequencing was CD4+ or CD8+ T cells sorted from blood, taken in a trial of the OX40 agonist ivuxolimab. These receptors originate from an adult with an advanced solid tumor such as melanoma, head and neck, liver or kidney cancer.

As concerns this clone: At the DNA level, this CDR3 is encoded by other sequences in the same sample as well. The chain joins TRBV18 to TRBJ2-1, with 12 nucleotides matching TRBD2. The trim removed 6 bases at V and 0 bases at J, leaving 6 bases unmatched. The CDR3 loop spans 17 amino acids. Germline CDR1 is KGHSH and CDR2 is LQKENI. This chain's CDR3 is CASSPLTSGSSYNEQFF. In nucleotides, the CDR3 is TGTGCCAGCTCTCCCTTGACTAGCGGGAGCTCCTACAATGAGCAGTTCTTC.

This clone has only one observation. V usage is TRBV5-6 and J usage is TRBJ2-5; perhaps TRBD2 as D (6 bases). Per the germline V gene, CDR1 is SGHDT and CDR2 is YYEEEE. The CDR3 is made up of 14 amino acids. V lost 4 bases and J 9 bases, leaving 19 bases between the germline ends. The CDR3 sequence is CASSVGTPYQAQYF. CDR3 nucleotides: TGTGCCAGCAGCGTCGGGACTCCTTACCAGGCCCAGTACTTC.

V and J are TRBV2 and TRBJ1-1, with TRBD1 as a possible D gene (5 bases). Germline CDR1 and CDR2: SNHLY and FYNNEI. Trimming took 0 bases from V and 8 from J, leaving 13 bases between them. The CDR3 spans 14 residues. The CDR3 DNA sequence: TGTGCCAGCAGTGAAGCGGGGGGAGGGGAAGAAGCTTTCTTT. Translating it yields CASSEAGGGEEAFF.

This rearrangement joins TRBV6-4 to TRBJ2-3, with 7 positions matching TRBD2. Losses at the gene ends were 0 bases for V and 5 bases for J; bases not matched to a gene: 5. Germline assignment: CDR1 MRHNA and CDR2 SNTAGT. The CDR3 runs to 15 residues. The CDR3 DNA reads TGTGCCAGCAGTGACTCGGGCGGGAGAGGAGATACGCAGTATTTT. It encodes CASSDSGGRGDTQYF.

V is TRBV23-1 and J is TRBJ2-1, with 7 bases matching TRBD1. Being an ORF, TRBV23-1 has a function that is uncertain. V trimming: 11 bases; J trimming: 4 bases; junction bases outside the gene matches: 2. CDR3 size: 11 residues. CDR3 bases: TGCGCCGGGGACAGATACAATGAGCAGTTCTTC. Translation gives CAGDRYNEQFF.

The chain recombines TRBV6-1 with TRBJ2-2; no clear D gene. V lost 1 base and J 2 bases, leaving 14 bases between the germline ends. The CDR3 covers 17 residues. Germline V lookup: CDR1 MNHNS, CDR2 SASEGT. The CDR3 sequence is CASSEGTYGPNTGELFF. The CDR3 DNA reads as TGTGCCAGCAGTGAAGGGACCTACGGGCCTAACACCGGGGAGCTGTTTTTT.

The rearrangement joins TRBV19 to TRBJ2-1; D not resolved. The CDR3 runs 12 residues. CDR1 and CDR2 (germline): LNHDA, SQIVND (reference sequence). Trimming cost V 4 bases and J 8 bases, with 9 bases left between them. DNA of the CDR3: TGTGCCAGTAGTACACGCTTTGATGAGCAGTTCTTC. Translation: CASSTRFDEQFF.

J is TRBJ2-7 and V is TRBV9; 7 nucleotides align to TRBD1. In germline, CDR1 is SGDLS, CDR2 YYNGEE. The junction had 11 bases not matched to a gene; V was cut back by 4 bases and J by 4 bases. This CDR3 region has 15 residues. The CDR3 bases are TGTGCCAGCAGCCCGGCCGGGACAGCCGCTTACGAGCAGTACTTC. This translates into CASSPAGTAAYEQYF.

This chain connects TRBV7-9 to TRBJ2-3; the match to TRBD1 covers 7 bases. The CDR3 runs to 16 residues. With 3 bases clipped from V and 5 bases from J, the junction kept 11 bases outside the gene matches. The germline V gene has CDR1 SEHNR and CDR2 FQNEAQ (reference sequence). The CDR3 spells CASSLRMGPGGDTQYF. CDR3 coding DNA: TGTGCCAGCAGCTTGCGAATGGGGCCAGGGGGAGATACGCAGTATTTT.

V usage is TRBV5-1 and J usage is TRBJ2-4, with TRBD1 identical over 8 bases. Trimming cost V 3 bases and J 5 bases; bases outside gene matches: 1. The CDR3 contains 13 residues. The germline CDR1 and CDR2 sequences are SGHRS and YFSETQ. CDR3 bases: TGCGCCAGCAGCTCGGGACAGGAAAACATTCAGTACTTC. Its translation: CASSSGQENIQYF.

The rearrangement joins TRBV4-3 to TRBJ2-2; possible D gene TRBD2, 6 bases. Per germline, CDR1 LGHNA and CDR2 YSLEER. V was shortened by 4 bases and J by 1 base, with 10 bases between the two germline ends. CDR3 length: 15 amino acids. The CDR3 reads CASSPWGVNTGELFF. CDR3 nucleotide sequence: TGCGCCAGCAGCCCCTGGGGGGTGAACACCGGGGAGCTGTTTTTT.

This clone was seen a handful of times. J is TRBJ1-6 and V is TRBV30; D is perhaps TRBD1 (5 bases). Germline CDR1 reads GTSNPN; CDR2 reads SVGIG (reference sequence). The CDR3 sequence is 16 residues long. Trimming removed 1 base at V and 0 bases at J, with 10 bases between. In DNA, the CDR3 is TGTGCCTGGAGTGCTGACGGGGGCTCCTATAATTCACCCCTCCACTTT. This codes for CAWSADGGSYNSPLHF.

The chain uses TRBV19 and TRBJ1-5; TRBD1 agrees at 9 bases. This CDR3 contains 15 residues. The germline V gene has CDR1 LNHDA and CDR2 SQIVND (reference sequence). V lost 9 bases, J lost 4 bases, and 10 bases stayed unmatched. The CDR3 protein is CASSIIGQGNQPQHF. The CDR3, as DNA: TGTGCCAGCTCTATAATTGGACAGGGGAATCAGCCCCAGCATTTT.

This clone showed up just a few times. This chain uses TRBV7-4 with TRBJ2-6, with D unresolved. Per germline, CDR1 SGHVT and CDR2 SQSDAQ. The CDR3 has 14 residues. The V gene lost 1 base and the J gene lost 6 bases, with 7 bases spanning the gap. The CDR3 DNA reads TGTGCCAGCAGCTTAGTCGGGTCGGCCAACGTCCTGACTTTC. Protein sequence: CASSLVGSANVLTF.

The chain couples TRBV7-3 to TRBJ2-3; D perhaps matches TRBD1 (6 bases). CDR1 and CDR2 (germline): SGHTA, FQGTGA. V lost 5 bases and J 6 bases, leaving 9 bases between the germline ends. The CDR3 loop spans 12 amino acids. The CDR3 DNA follows: TGTGCCAGCAGCCAAACAGGGGATACGCAGTATTTT. The encoded protein is CASSQTGDTQYF.

The J gene is TRBJ2-1, the V gene TRBV27; 13 positions match TRBD2. The ends lost 5 bases at V and 0 bases at J; junction bases unmatched: 4. CDR3 size: 17 residues. Germline CDR1 MNHEY, CDR2 SMNVEV (reference sequence). The CDR3 spells CASSQGLAGSSYNEQFF. CDR3 bases: TGTGCCAGCAGTCAGGGACTAGCGGGAAGCTCCTACAATGAGCAGTTCTTC.

The rearrangement links TRBV6-6 to TRBJ1-1, with D perhaps TRBD1 (5 bases). The CDR3 has 14 residues. Per the germline V gene, CDR1 is MNHNY and CDR2 is SVGAGI (reference sequence). V lost 7 bases and J lost 1, with 13 bases in between. Here the CDR3 reads CASKAGFTNTEAFF. CDR3 sequence (DNA): TGTGCCAGCAAGGCAGGGTTCACGAACACTGAAGCTTTCTTT.

The chain employs TRBV14 and TRBJ1-1; D is possibly TRBD1 (5 bases). Per germline, CDR1 SGHDN and CDR2 FVKESK. V lost 1 base and J 10 bases, leaving 13 bases between the germline ends. This CDR3 has 13 residues. In DNA form, the CDR3 reads TGTGCCAGCAGCCAAGTACCCCAGGGCCGAGCTTTCTTT. It translates to CASSQVPQGRAFF.

The V and J genes are TRBV19 and TRBJ1-6; D perhaps matches TRBD1 (6 bases). The germline V gene has CDR1 LNHDA and CDR2 SQIVND (reference sequence). The ends were cut back, 4 bases at V and 9 bases at J, with 16 bases in the middle. CDR3 length equals 15 residues. CDR3 DNA: TGTGCCAGTAGTACAGGGGTGGGCTCTACTTCACCCCTCCACTTT. Amino acids: CASSTGVGSTSPLHF.

The chain is built from TRBV5-1 and TRBJ2-7; TRBD1 might be the D (5 bases). V shed 2 bases and J shed 3 bases, with 12 bases lying between them. Germline V gene sequence: CDR1 SGHRS, CDR2 YFSETQ. The CDR3 spans 14 residues. The CDR3 loop is CASSLQVPHYEQYF. The CDR3 DNA follows: TGCGCCAGCAGCTTACAGGTCCCGCACTACGAGCAGTACTTC.

Details on this clone: Since the CDR3 does not end with the conserved phenylalanine or tryptophan, this likely comes from a read error. Because the CDR3's place on the DNA is in doubt, the DNA is left out and the CDR3 is given as listed by TCRdb. The gene calls are TRBV30 and TRBJ1-1; the DNA was not used to check the table's D call, TRBD1. Germline CDR1 is GTSNPN and CDR2 is SVGIG (reference sequence). The length of the CDR3 is 12 amino acids, counting both ends. CDR3 sequence reads: CAGTGQSAELGV.

J is TRBJ2-4 and V is TRBV18; D is undetermined. CDR1 is KGHSH and CDR2 is LQKENI in the germline V gene. The V end lost 3 bases, the J end lost 8 bases, and 14 bases lay between the germline ends. This CDR3 comprises 14 residues. This CDR3 is CASSPPSKSYIQYF. In nucleotides, the CDR3 is TGTGCCAGCTCACCCCCTTCAAAAAGTTACATTCAGTACTTC.

The rearrangement joins TRBV7-2 to TRBJ2-7; the D gene could be TRBD1 or TRBD2 (5 bases each). V was clipped by 3 bases and J by 6 bases, with 21 bases between them. The CDR3 runs 16 residues. Germline CDR1 reads SGHTA; CDR2 reads FQGNSA. CDR3 in amino acids: CASSLVVTRGLGEQYF. The DNA of the CDR3 is TGTGCCAGCAGCTTGGTGGTTACGAGGGGATTGGGCGAGCAGTACTTC.

This clone was picked up one time. J is TRBJ2-3 and V is TRBV5-5; maybe TRBD1 (6 bases). This CDR3 is built from 16 residues. Germline V gene lookup returns CDR1 SGHKS and CDR2 YYEKEE (reference sequence). Deletions cut 0 bases from V and 0 bases from J, with 11 bases between. The CDR3 DNA reads TGTGCCAGCAGCTTGGGCGCAGGGGCTAGCACAGATACGCAGTATTTT. It codes for CASSLGAGASTDTQYF.

This rearrangement joins TRBV11-3 to TRBJ2-2, with D possibly being TRBD1 (6 bases). The CDR3 is 15 residues long. Germline CDR1 and CDR2: SGHNT and YENEEA. V shed 5 bases and J shed 2 bases, with 12 bases lying between them. CDR3 nucleotides: TGTGCCAGCAGCGTGAGGACAGCTAACACCGGGGAGCTGTTTTTT. Residues: CASSVRTANTGELFF.

The rearrangement uses TRBV7-2 and TRBJ1-1; D is perhaps TRBD1 (5 bases). The V end lost 4 bases, the J end lost 6 bases, and 21 bases lay between the germline ends. There are 16 residues in the CDR3. Germline V lookup: CDR1 SGHTA, CDR2 FQGNSA. The CDR3 DNA reads TGTGCCAGCAGCTATCAGGGTGGGTGGTTTGCGGCTGAAGCTTTCTTT. Residues: CASSYQGGWFAAEAFF.

This chain connects TRBV5-1 to TRBJ2-4; 12 positions agree with TRBD1. From germline, CDR1 is SGHRS and CDR2 YFSETQ. There are 15 residues in the CDR3. V gave up 4 bases and J gave up 8 bases; unmatched junction bases: 7. CDR3: CASSGTGGAPDIQYF. The CDR3 region has the DNA TGCGCCAGCAGCGGGACAGGGGGCGCACCGGACATTCAGTACTTC.